The clone carrying this T cell receptor beta chain was seen ten or more times. MiXCR, run by TCRdb on the 5' RACE reads, gives a single entry per CDR3 protein. Here the sample spans some 83,000 distinct CDR3 sequences, about 2.5% being singletons. V lost 3 bases, J lost 4 bases, and 17 bases lay in between. The CDR3 is made up of 16 amino acids. From germline, CDR1 is SGHRS and CDR2 YFSETQ. This sample stems from a study of neurological immune-mediated disorders. Study context: The disease course was relapsing-remitting in around 31 and secondary progressive in about 9% of the roughly 35 multiple sclerosis patients.

This TCR derives from a woman younger than 45 with multiple sclerosis. This chain links TRBV5-1 with TRBJ2-1, with a possible D match to TRBD1 (6 bases). Sequenced input: PBMCs. The CDR3: CASSSEGGVMYNEQFF. DNA for the CDR3: TGCGCCAGCAGCTCAGAAGGGGGAGTTATGTACAATGAGCAGTTCTTC.